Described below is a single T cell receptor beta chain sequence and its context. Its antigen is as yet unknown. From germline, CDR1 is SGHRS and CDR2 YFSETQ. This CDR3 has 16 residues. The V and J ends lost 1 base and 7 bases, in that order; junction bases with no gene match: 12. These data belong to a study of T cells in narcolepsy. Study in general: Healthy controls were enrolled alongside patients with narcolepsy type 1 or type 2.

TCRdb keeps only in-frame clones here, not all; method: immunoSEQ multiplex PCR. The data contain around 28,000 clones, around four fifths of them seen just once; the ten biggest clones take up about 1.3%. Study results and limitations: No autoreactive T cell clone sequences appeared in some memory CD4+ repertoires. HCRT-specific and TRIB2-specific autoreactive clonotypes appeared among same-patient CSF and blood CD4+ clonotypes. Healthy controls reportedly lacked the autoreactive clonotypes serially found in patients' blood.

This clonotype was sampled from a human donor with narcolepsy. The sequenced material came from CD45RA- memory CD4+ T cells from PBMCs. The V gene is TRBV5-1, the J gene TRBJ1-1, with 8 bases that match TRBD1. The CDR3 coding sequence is TGCGCCAGCAGCTTGAAAGGCGTGTTAGACAGGGGTGAAGCTTTCTTT. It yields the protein CASSLKGVLDRGEAFF.